A selection of T cell receptor beta chains follows, all from one sample in a study of CD8 T cells in ankylosing spondylitis. TCRdb recomputed calls from the 5' RACE reads with MiXCR, one row per CDR3 protein. The profile shows about 140,000 distinct CDR3 sequences, roughly 8.3% of them singletons. Sequencing used synovial fluid, either unsorted or a sorted T cell fraction (not recorded which). Source of these receptors: a male donor with ankylosing spondylitis. CDR3s include the opening cysteine and the closing phenylalanine or tryptophan. The D gene is left open where the match is weak. Clone size is stated in some rows and not others, as once, few, many or a class when expanded.

-	TRBV28	TRBJ2-2	many	TGTGCCAGCAGGGACCCCAGTGGGCACACCGGGGAGCTGTTTTTT	CASRDPSGHTGELFF
-	TRBV5-1	TRBJ2-3	many	TGCGCCAGTGGGGAGAGCACAGATACGCAGTATTTT	CASGESTDTQYF
-	TRBV20-1	TRBJ2-1	few	TGCAGTGCTTGGGGGCCTAGCCGGAACAATGAGCAGTTCTTC	CSAWGPSRNNEQFF
-	TRBV4-2	TRBJ2-1	few	TGTACCAGCAGCCAAACCTACCCCTCCTACAATGAACAGTTCTTC	CTSSQTYPSYNEQFF
-	TRBV29-1	TRBJ2-5	few	TGCAGCTCCCGGCAGGGCGAGACCCAGTACTTC	CSSRQGETQYF
-	TRBV20-1	TRBJ1-2	many	TGCAGTGCTCCGTTCTCGAGCTATGGCTACACCTTC	CSAPFSSYGYTF
-	TRBV7-9	TRBJ1-2	-	TGTGCCAGCAGCTTAGTATCCCTAACGGCCTACTATGGCTACACCTTC	CASSLVSLTAYYGYTF
TRBD1	TRBV7-3	TRBJ1-5	few	TGTGCCCTCAGTCTCGGGACAGGCGACGCCTATAGCAATCAGCCCCAGCATTTT	CALSLGTGDAYSNQPQHF
-	TRBV20-1	TRBJ2-1	many	TGCAGTGCTATGGGTGGGGTCTACAATGAGCAGTTCTTC	CSAMGGVYNEQFF
-	TRBV28	TRBJ1-6	few	TGTGCCACTTCGTCACGGCAGAGCTCCTATAATTCACCCCTCCACTTT	CATSSRQSSYNSPLHF
TRBD2	TRBV20-1	TRBJ2-7	-	TGCAGTGCGGGGGAGGGGTCCCGATCCTACGAGCAGTACTTC	CSAGEGSRSYEQYF
-	TRBV20-1	TRBJ1-2	few	TGCAGTGCTAGAGTATCTTCATTCGGGGCGGGCTACACCTTC	CSARVSSFGAGYTF
-	TRBV5-1	TRBJ1-2	-	TGCGCCAGCAGCCTGAGCTTTAGTCAGGGGAACTATGGCTACACCTTC	CASSLSFSQGNYGYTF
-	TRBV18	TRBJ1-1	few	TGTGCCAGCTCACCAAGTTTAACGGGCGGCACTGAAGCTTTCTTT	CASSPSLTGGTEAFF
-	TRBV9	TRBJ1-3	many	TGTGCCAGCAGCACCTACGACACGCAGTCTGGAAACACCATATATTTT	CASSTYDTQSGNTIYF
-	TRBV20-1	TRBJ1-2	few	TGCAGTGCTACTACGCAATCGGTGGACTATGGCTACACCTTC	CSATTQSVDYGYTF
-	TRBV5-1	TRBJ2-2	many	TGCGCCAGCAGCATGCGGACGGCGAACACCGGGGAGCTGTTTTTT	CASSMRTANTGELFF
TRBD1	TRBV20-1	TRBJ2-7	many	TGCAGTGCTAGTGGGCTCCGACAGGGGGAATACGAGCAGTACTTC	CSASGLRQGEYEQYF
-	TRBV2	TRBJ1-6	many	TGTGCCAGCAGTGTTCAGGTGCGGAATTCACCCCTCCACTTT	CASSVQVRNSPLHF
-	TRBV2	TRBJ2-7	many	TGTGCCAGCAGTGAACGGGACACTGTATACTACGAGCAGTACTTC	CASSERDTVYYEQYF
-	TRBV30	TRBJ1-2	-	TGTGCCTGCAGGGGAACAGGGAACTATGGCTACACCTTC	CACRGTGNYGYTF